This TCR beta chain was recovered during a study of identifying expanded T cells in peripheral blood (dated by TCRdb to between 2017 and 2020). For context, the study as a whole: Separate aliquots of the same genomic DNA pool were sequenced to produce technical replicates, and four replicates were compared in pairs. General findings and caveats noted by the study authors: The beta-binomial model significantly reduced the number of clones called differentially abundant and the false-positive rate across all healthy-donor time intervals. The binomial model flagged about 1.2 differentially abundant clones between technical replicates, compared with 15 to 17 over about two weeks and approximately 20 over roughly 4 weeks. The authors expected biological variance in healthy repertoires might increase further over much longer intervals such as months to years. For all healthy donors, the variance in clone template counts between roughly 2-week samples rose significantly as total template count increased.

Concerning this clone: The antigen this receptor binds is unknown. Within one base of it there is no much larger clone, and no base qualities were kept.

Inclusive of the bounding cysteine and phenylalanine, the CDR3 is 15 residues long. Only the CDR3 portion is preserved as DNA: 45 bases, with reading frame beginning at the first base. The germline V gene specifies MNHNS as CDR1 and SASEGT as CDR2. The germline V end is reduced by 6 bases and the J end by 1 base; junction bases left unmatched: 3. The immunoSEQ Assay, which uses bias-controlled multiplex PCR amplification of genomic DNA, was used to profile TCRbeta CDR3 regions. Turning to the authors' computational methods: To quantify the absolute abundance of each unique TCRbeta CDR3 region, the sequences were collapsed and filtered. Two models were used to test differential abundance: a binomial model (Fisher-equivalent) and a beta-binomial model that adds time-dependent variance fitted from healthy donors. Clones with fewer than 5 combined templates were removed, and a clone was called differentially abundant if the clone's Benjamini-Hochberg FDR was below 0.01. Beta-binomial variance was modeled as a function of total template count across the two samples using the form v = (b*log(k)+a)^2. Not all clones reach the TCRdb copy of this immuneACCESS table, which keeps in-frame sequences only. Checked studies attribute under half of the gap to unresolved V genes and leave the rest unexplained. That table is the source of V, J and clone size, and D and trimming were worked out from the DNA. Recorded for this sample are 97,000 or so clones; around 89% of them occurred a single time. Roughly 15% of the sample goes to the ten largest clones.

No immune events, such as infections, were documented for the healthy donors during the collection period. To calibrate time-dependent variance in a beta-binomial model of T-cell clone differential abundance, blood repertoires from healthy donors were used as a training cohort. The training cohort was composed of some ten healthy donors, 3 female and 7 male. An age range of about 29 to 65 years, with an average of around 44 years, was recorded for the donors. Whole blood from each healthy donor was obtained from a commercial supplier and was collected at three time points roughly 13 days apart. For immunosequencing, genomic DNA was extracted from whole blood that had not been sorted.

This receptor was identified in a person between 18 and 69 years old in good health. The V gene is TRBV6-1 and the J gene is TRBJ2-5, with TRBD2 matching 12 junction bases. The specimen was blood. The CDR3 is CASSRLAGVQETQYF. The DNA is as follows: TGTGCCAGCAGCCGACTAGCGGGGGTCCAAGAGACCCAGTACTTC.